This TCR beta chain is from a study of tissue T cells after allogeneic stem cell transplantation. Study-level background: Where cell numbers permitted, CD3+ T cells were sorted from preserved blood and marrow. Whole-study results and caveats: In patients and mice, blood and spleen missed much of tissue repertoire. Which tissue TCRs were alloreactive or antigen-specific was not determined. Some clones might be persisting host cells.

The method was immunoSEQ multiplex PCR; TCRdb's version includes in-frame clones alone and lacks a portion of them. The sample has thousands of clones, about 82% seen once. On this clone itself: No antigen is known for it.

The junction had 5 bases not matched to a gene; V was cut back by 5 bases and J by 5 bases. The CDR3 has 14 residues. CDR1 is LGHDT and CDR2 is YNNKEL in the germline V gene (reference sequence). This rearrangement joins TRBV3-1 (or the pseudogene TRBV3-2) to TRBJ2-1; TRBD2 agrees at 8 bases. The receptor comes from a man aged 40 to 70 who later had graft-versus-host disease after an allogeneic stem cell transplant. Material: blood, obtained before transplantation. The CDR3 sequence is CASSFSGDHNEQFF. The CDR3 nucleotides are TGTGCCAGCAGCTTTAGCGGGGACCACAATGAGCAGTTCTTC.